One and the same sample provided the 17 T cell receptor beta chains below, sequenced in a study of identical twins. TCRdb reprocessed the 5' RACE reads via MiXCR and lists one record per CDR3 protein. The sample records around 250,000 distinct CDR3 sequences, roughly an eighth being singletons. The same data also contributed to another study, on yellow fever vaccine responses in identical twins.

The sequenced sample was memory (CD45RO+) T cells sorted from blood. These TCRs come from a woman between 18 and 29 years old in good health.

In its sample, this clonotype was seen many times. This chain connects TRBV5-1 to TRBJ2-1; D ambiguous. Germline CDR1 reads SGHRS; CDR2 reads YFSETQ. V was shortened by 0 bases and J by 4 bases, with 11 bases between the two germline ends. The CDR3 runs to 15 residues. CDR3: CASSLGSSGYNEQFF. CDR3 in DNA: TGCGCCAGCAGCTTGGGCTCGAGTGGGTACAATGAGCAGTTCTTC.

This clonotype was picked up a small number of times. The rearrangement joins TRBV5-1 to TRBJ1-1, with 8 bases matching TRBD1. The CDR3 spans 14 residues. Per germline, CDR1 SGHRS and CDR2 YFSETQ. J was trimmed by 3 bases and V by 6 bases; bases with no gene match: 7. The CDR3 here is CASILGQGDTEAFF. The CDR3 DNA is TGCGCCAGCATTCTCGGACAGGGAGACACTGAAGCTTTCTTT.

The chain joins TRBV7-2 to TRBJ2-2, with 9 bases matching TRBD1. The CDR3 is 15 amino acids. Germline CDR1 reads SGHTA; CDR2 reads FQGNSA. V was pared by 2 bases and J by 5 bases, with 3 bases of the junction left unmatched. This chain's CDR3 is CASSLTGGHTGELFF. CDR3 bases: TGTGCCAGCAGCTTAACAGGGGGCCATACCGGGGAGCTGTTTTTT.

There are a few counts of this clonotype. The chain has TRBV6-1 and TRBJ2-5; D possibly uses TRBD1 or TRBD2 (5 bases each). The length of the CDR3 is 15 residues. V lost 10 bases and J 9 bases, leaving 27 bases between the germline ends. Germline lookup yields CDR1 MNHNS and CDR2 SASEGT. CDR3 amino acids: CATFWQNPLLGAQYF. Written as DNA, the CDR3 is TGTGCCACCTTCTGGCAGAACCCCCTATTGGGGGCCCAGTACTTC.

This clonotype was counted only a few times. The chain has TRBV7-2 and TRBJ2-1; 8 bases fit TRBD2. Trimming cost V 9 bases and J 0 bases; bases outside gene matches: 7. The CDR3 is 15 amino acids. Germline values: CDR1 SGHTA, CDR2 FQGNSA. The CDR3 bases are TGTGCCAGTCTAATTAGCGGGGACTCCTACAATGAGCAGTTCTTC. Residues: CASLISGDSYNEQFF.

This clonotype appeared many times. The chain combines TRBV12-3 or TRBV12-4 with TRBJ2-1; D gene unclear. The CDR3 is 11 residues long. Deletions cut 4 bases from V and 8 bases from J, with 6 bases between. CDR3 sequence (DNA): TGTGCCAGCAGTTGGGTGGATGAGCAGTTCTTC. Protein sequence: CASSWVDEQFF.

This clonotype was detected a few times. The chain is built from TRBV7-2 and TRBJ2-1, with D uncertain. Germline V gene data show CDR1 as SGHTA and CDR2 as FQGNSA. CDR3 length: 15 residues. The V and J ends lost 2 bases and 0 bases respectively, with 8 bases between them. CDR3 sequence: CASSLLRASYNEQFF. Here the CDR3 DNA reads TGTGCCAGCAGCTTACTCCGCGCCTCCTACAATGAGCAGTTCTTC.

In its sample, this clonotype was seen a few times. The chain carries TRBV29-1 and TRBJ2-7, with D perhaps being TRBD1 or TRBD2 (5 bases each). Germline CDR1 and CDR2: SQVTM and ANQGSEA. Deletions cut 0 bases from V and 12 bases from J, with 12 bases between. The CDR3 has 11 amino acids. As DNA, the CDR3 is TGCAGCGTTGAAGATCCGAGGGGAGCGTACTTC. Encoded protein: CSVEDPRGAYF.

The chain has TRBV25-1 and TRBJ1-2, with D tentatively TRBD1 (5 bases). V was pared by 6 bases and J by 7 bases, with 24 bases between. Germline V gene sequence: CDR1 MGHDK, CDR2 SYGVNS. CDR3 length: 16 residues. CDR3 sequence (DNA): TGTGCCAGCAGCCCCTTTTGGCGGGGCGCGCCGGGTGGCTACACCTTC. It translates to CASSPFWRGAPGGYTF.

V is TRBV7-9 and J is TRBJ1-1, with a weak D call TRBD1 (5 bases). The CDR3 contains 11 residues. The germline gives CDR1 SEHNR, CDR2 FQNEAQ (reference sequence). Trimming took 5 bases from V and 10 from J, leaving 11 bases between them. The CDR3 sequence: CASSRMGGAFF. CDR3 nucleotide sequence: TGTGCCAGCAGCCGCATGGGGGGAGCTTTCTTT.

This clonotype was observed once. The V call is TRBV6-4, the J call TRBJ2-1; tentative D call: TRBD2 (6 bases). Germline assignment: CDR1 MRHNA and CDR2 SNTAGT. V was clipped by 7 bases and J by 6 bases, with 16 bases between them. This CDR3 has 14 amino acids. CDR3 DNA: TGTGCCAGCAAGGGGTCCCCGGAGGGCAATGAGCAGTTCTTC. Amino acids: CASKGSPEGNEQFF.

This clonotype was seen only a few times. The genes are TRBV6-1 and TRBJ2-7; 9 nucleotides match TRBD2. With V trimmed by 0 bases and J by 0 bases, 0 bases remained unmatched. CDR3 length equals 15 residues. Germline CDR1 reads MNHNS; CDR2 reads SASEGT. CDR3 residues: CASSEASGSSYEQYF. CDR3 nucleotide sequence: TGTGCCAGCAGTGAAGCTAGCGGGAGCTCCTACGAGCAGTACTTC.

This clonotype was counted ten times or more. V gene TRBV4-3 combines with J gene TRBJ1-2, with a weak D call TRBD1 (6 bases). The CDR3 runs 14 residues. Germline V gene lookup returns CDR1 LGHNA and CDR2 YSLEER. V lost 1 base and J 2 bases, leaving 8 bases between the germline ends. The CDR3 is CASSQVDRNYGYTF. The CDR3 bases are TGCGCCAGCAGCCAAGTAGACAGGAACTATGGCTACACCTTC.

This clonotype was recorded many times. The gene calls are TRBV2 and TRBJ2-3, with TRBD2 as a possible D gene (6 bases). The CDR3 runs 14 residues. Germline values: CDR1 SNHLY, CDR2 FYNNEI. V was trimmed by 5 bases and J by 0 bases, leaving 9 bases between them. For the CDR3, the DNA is TGTGCCAGCAGTCGGCTAGCGAGCACAGATACGCAGTATTTT. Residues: CASSRLASTDTQYF.

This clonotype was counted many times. CDR3: CASSLLTSGGSMNTGELFF. The CDR3, as DNA: TGCGCCAGCAGCCTCCTGACTAGCGGGGGGTCGATGAACACCGGGGAGCTGTTTTTT. The gene calls are TRBV5-1 and TRBJ2-2; 13 nucleotides agree with TRBD2. Germline CDR1 SGHRS, CDR2 YFSETQ. The junction had 10 bases not matched to a gene; V was cut back by 4 bases and J by 1 base. CDR3 length equals 19 residues.

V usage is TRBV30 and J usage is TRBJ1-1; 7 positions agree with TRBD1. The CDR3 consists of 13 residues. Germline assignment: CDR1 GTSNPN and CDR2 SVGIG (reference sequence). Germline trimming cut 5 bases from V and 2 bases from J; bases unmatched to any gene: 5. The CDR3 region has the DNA TGTGCCTGGGTGGACAGGCCAAACACTGAAGCTTTCTTT. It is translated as CAWVDRPNTEAFF.

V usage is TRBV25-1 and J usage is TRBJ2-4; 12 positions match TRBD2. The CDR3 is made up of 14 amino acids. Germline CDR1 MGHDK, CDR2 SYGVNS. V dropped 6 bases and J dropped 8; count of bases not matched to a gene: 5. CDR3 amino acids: CASSPSGGGDIQYF. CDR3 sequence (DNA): TGTGCCAGCAGCCCTAGCGGGGGGGGGGACATTCAGTACTTC.